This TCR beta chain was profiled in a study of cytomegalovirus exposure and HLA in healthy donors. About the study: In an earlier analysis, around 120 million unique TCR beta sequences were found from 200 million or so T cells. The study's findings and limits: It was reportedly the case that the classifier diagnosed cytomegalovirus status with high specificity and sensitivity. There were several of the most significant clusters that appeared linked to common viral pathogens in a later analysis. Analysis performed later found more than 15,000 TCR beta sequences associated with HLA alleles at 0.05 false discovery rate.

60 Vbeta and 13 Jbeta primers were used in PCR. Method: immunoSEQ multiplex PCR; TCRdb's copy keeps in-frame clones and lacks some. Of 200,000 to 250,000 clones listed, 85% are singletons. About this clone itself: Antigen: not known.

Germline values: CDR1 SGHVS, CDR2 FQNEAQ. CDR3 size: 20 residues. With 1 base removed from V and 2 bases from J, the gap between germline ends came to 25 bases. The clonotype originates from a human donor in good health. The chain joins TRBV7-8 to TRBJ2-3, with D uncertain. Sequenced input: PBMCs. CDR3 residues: CASSLGGFVVTAFNTDTQYF. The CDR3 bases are TGTGCCAGCAGCTTAGGAGGATTTGTGGTGACCGCCTTCAACACAGATACGCAGTATTTT. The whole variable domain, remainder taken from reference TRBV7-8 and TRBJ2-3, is GAGVSQSPRYKVAKRGQDVALRCDPISGHVSLFWYQQALGQGPEFLTYFQNEAQLDKSGLPSDRFFAERPEGSVSTLKIQRTQQEDSAVYLCASSLGGFVVTAFNTDTQYFGPGTRLTVL.